A selection of T cell receptor beta chains follows, all from one sample in a study of blood T cell repertoires in COVID-19. The data were produced by immunoSEQ multiplex PCR, yet TCRdb's version contains in-frame clones alone and is incomplete. Among 280,000 or so clones listed, about 90% were seen once. Sequencing was performed on peripheral blood. The receptors stem from a woman aged 25-40 years who had recovered from COVID-19. The conserved cysteine and the conserved F or W are not part of the CDR3 here. A D gene is named only where the DNA matches it firmly.

D gene: .; V gene: TRBV5-4; CDR3 protein: ASSLTERAYEQY
D gene: TRBD1; V gene: TRBV7-8; CDR3 protein: ASSQTWWTGNLGVNGYT
D gene: .; V gene: TRBV3-1/TRBV3-2; CDR3 protein: ASSQEVTRNAYEQY
D gene: TRBD2; V gene: TRBV4-1; CDR3 protein: ASSMWTRVTDTQY
D gene: .; V gene: TRBV5-1; CDR3 protein: ASTGSGANVLT
D gene: TRBD1; V gene: TRBV19; CDR3 protein: ATEDRADQPQH
D gene: .; V gene: TRBV5-6; CDR3 protein: ASSFPGTQGYT
D gene: TRBD2; V gene: TRBV2; CDR3 protein: ASTGSGGLYNEQF
D gene: .; V gene: TRBV6-5; CDR3 protein: ASLGGYEQY
D gene: .; V gene: TRBV2; CDR3 protein: ASSAVRPSGSYNEQF
D gene: .; V gene: TRBV11-2; CDR3 protein: ASSPNTEAF
D gene: .; V gene: TRBV6-5; CDR3 protein: ASSYASGEAF
D gene: .; V gene: TRBV7-9; CDR3 protein: ASSLADLDEQF
D gene: .; V gene: TRBV28; CDR3 protein: ASSLQGGANVLT
D gene: .; V gene: TRBV28; CDR3 protein: ASRGATNYGYT
D gene: .; V gene: TRBV29-1; CDR3 protein: SVHTVGPGYGYT
D gene: .; V gene: TRBV9; CDR3 protein: ASSVDPGEVDEQF
D gene: .; V gene: TRBV4-1; CDR3 protein: ASSPPGSSYNSPLH
D gene: .; V gene: TRBV7-9; CDR3 protein: ASSLESQPQH
D gene: .; V gene: TRBV19; CDR3 protein: ASSMSLSSYEQY
D gene: .; V gene: TRBV18; CDR3 protein: ASSPPRGGLGYEKLF
D gene: TRBD1; V gene: TRBV28; CDR3 protein: ASDGRGTGRYEQY
D gene: .; V gene: TRBV11-2; CDR3 protein: ASSLEGQGRDTEAF
D gene: TRBD1; V gene: TRBV19; CDR3 protein: ASSEQGASQPQH
D gene: .; V gene: TRBV14; CDR3 protein: ASSPLPYYEQY
D gene: TRBD2; V gene: TRBV3-1/TRBV3-2; CDR3 protein: ASSQESSGRAYHNEQF
D gene: .; V gene: TRBV30; CDR3 protein: AWGNSATNEKLF
D gene: TRBD1; V gene: TRBV5-8; CDR3 protein: ASSLQGAAGYT
D gene: .; V gene: TRBV9; CDR3 protein: ASSELALSYEQY
D gene: .; V gene: TRBV19; CDR3 protein: ASSMGLRSYNEQF
D gene: .; V gene: TRBV30; CDR3 protein: AWSRRQGNIARELF